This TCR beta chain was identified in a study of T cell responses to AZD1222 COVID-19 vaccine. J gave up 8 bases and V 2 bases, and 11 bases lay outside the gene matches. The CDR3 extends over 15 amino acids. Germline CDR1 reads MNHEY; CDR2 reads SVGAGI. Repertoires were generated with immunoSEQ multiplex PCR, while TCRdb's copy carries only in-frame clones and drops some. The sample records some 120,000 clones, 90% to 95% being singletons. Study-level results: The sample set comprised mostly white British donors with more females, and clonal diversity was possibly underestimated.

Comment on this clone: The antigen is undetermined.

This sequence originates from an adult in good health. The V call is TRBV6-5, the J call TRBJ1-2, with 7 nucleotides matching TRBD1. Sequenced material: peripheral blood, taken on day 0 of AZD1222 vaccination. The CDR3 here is CASSYQTGRRGGYTF. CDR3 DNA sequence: TGTGCCAGCAGTTACCAGACAGGGCGGAGGGGAGGCTACACCTTC.